The entry below describes one TCR beta chain. The data were taken from a study of CD8+CD57+ T cells in acquired aplastic anemia. CDR3 size: 14 residues. The germline CDR1 and CDR2 sequences are SGDLS and YYNGEE. Trimming stripped 3 bases from V and 5 bases from J, with 13 bases between. It was patients with CD8+CD57+ cell expansion by flow cytometry who were chosen for sequencing. Genomic DNA provided the template from which TCR beta VDJ and CDR3 profiles were obtained. Using its own MiXCR run on the reads, TCRdb lists one record per CDR3 protein. The sample shows fewer than 200,000 distinct CDR3 sequences, about 50% of them seen only once.

The rearrangement links TRBV9 to TRBJ2-3; the D gene is possibly TRBD2 (6 bases). The sequence was collected from a human donor with aplastic anemia. Sequencing was done on a sample of sorted CD4+, CD8+, or CD8+CD57+ T cells (not recorded which) from PBMCs. CDR3 sequence: CASSEDRGIDTQYF. In DNA form, the CDR3 reads TGTGCCAGCAGCGAGGATCGGGGGATAGATACGCAGTATTTT. The whole variable domain, remainder taken from reference TRBV9 and TRBJ2-3, is DSGVTQTPKHLITATGQRVTLRCSPRSGDLSVYWYQQSLDQGLQFLIQYYNGEERAKGNILERFSAQQFPDLHSELNLSSLELGDSALYFCASSEDRGIDTQYFGPGTRLTVL.